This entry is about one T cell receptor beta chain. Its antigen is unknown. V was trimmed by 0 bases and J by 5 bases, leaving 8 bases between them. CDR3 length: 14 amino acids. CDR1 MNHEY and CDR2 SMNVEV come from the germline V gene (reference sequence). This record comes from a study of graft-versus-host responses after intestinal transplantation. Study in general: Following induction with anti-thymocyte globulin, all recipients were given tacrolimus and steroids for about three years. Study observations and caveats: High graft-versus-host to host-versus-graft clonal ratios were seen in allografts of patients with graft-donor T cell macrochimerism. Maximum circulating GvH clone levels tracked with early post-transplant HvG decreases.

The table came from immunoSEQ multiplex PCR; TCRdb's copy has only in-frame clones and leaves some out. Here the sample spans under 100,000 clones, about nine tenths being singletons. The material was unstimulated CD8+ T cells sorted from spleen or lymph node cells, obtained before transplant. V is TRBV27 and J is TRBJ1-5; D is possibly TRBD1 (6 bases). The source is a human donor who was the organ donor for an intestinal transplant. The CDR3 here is CASSLSRTDQPQHF. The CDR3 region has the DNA TGTGCCAGCAGTTTATCGAGGACAGATCAGCCCCAGCATTTT.